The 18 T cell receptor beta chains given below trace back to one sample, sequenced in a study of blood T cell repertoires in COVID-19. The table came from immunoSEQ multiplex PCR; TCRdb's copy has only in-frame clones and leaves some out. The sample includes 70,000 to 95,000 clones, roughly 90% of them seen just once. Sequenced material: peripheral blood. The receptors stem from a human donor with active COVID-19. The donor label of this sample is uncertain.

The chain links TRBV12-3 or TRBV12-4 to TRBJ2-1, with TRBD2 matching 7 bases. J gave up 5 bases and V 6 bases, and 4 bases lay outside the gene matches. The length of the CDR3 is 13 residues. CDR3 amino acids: CASRRLANNEQFF. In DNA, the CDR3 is TGTGCCAGCAGGAGACTAGCTAACAATGAGCAGTTCTTC.

CDR3 in amino acids: CASSHPGGYSSDGYTF. As DNA, the CDR3 is TGTGCCAGCAGCCACCCAGGGGGCTATTCCTCCGATGGCTACACCTTC. This chain links TRBV5-5 with TRBJ1-2, with 8 bases fitting TRBD1. J was trimmed by 6 bases and V by 4 bases; bases with no gene match: 14. Germline CDR1 and CDR2: SGHKS and YYEKEE (reference sequence). The CDR3 runs 16 residues.

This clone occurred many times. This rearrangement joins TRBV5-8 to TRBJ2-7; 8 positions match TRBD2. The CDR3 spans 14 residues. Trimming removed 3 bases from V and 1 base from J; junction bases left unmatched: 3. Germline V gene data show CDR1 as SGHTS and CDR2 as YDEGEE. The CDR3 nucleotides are TGTGCCAGCAGCTCCGGGACTAGATCCTACGAGCAGTACTTC. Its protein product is CASSSGTRSYEQYF. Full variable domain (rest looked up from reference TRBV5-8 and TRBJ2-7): EAGVTQSPTHLIKTRGQQATLRCSPISGHTSVYWYQQALGLGLQFLLWYDEGEERNRGNFPPRFSGRQFPNYSSELNVNALELEDSALYLCASSSGTRSYEQYFGPGTRLTVT.

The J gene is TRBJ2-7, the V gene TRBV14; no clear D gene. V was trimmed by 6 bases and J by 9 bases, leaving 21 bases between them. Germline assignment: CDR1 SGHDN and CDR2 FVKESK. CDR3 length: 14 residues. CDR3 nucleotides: TGTGCCAGCAGTCAAAGCGCAGTCGTAGTCGGGCAGTACTTC. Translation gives CASSQSAVVVGQYF. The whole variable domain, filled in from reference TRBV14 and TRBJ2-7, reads EAGVTQFPSHSVIEKGQTVTLRCDPISGHDNLYWYRRVMGKEIKFLLHFVKESKQDESGMPNNRFLAERTGGTYSTLKVQPAELEDSGVYFCASSQSAVVVGQYFGPGTRLTVT.

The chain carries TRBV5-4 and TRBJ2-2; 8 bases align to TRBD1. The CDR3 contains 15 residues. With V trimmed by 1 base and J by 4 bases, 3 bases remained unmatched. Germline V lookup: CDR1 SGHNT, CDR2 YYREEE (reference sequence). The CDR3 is CASSLRTGGTGELFF. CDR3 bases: TGTGCCAGCAGCTTGAGAACAGGGGGCACCGGGGAGCTGTTTTTT.

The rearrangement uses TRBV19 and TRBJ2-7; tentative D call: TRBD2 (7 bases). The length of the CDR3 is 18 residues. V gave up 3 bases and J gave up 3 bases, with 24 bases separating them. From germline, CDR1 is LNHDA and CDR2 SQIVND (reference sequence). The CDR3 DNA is TGTGCCAGTAGTATGGGGGGGGGCCCGGACGGAGGAATCTACGAGCAGTACTTC. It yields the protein CASSMGGGPDGGIYEQYF.

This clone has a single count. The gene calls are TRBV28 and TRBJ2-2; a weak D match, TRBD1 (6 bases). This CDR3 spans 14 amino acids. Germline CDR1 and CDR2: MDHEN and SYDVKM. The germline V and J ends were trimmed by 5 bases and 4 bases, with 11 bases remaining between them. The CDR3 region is CASSPQGITGELFF. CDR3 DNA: TGTGCCAGCAGTCCCCAGGGGATCACCGGGGAGCTGTTTTTT.

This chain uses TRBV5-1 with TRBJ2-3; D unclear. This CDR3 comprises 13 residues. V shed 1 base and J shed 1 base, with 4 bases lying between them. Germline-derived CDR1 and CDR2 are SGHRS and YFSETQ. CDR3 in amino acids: CASSLYGTDTQYF. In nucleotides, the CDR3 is TGCGCCAGCAGCTTGTATGGCACAGATACGCAGTATTTT.

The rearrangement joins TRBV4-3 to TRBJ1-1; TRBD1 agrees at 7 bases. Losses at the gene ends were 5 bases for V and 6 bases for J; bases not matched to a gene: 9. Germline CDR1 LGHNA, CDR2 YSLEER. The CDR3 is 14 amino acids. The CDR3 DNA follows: TGCGCCAGCAGCATCTACTCGGGACAGTCTGAAGCTTTCTTT. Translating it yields CASSIYSGQSEAFF.

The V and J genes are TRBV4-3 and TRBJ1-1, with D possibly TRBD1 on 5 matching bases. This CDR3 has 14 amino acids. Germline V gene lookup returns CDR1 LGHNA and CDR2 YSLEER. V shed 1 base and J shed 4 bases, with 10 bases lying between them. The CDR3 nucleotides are TGCGCCAGCAGCCAAGTGGGGGAGGGCACTGAAGCTTTCTTT. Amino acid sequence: CASSQVGEGTEAFF.

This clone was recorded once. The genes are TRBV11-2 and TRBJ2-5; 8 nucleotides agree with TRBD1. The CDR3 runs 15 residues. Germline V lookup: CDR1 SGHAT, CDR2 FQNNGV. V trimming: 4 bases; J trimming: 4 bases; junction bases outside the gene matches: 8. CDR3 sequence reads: CASSSTGVELETQYF. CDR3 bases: TGTGCCAGCAGCTCGACAGGGGTCGAGTTAGAGACCCAGTACTTC.

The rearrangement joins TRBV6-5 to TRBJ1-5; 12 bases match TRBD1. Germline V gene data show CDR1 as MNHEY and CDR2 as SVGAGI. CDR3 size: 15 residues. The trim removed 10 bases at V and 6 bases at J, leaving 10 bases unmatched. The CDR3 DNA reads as TGTGCCACCAAAGCTGTGGGACAGGGGGCTCAGCCCCAGCATTTT. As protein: CATKAVGQGAQPQHF.

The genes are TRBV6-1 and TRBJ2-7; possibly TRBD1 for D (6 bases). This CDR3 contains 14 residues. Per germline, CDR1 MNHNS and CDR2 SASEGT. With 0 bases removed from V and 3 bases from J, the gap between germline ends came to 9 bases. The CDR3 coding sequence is TGTGCCAGCAGTGAAGCGATAGGGGGCTACGAGCAGTACTTC. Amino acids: CASSEAIGGYEQYF.

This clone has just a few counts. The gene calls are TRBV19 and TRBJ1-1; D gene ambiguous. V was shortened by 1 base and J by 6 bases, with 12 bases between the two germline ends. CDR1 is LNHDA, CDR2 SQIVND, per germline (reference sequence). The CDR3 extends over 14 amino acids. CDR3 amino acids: CASSIAIGSSEAFF. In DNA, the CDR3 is TGTGCCAGTAGTATAGCTATCGGGAGTTCTGAAGCTTTCTTT.

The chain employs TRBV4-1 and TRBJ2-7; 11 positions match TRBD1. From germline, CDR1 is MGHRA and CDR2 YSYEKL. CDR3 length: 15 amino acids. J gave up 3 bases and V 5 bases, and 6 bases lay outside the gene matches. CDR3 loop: CASSEYGTGGYEQYF. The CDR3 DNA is TGCGCCAGCAGCGAATACGGGACAGGGGGCTACGAGCAGTACTTC.

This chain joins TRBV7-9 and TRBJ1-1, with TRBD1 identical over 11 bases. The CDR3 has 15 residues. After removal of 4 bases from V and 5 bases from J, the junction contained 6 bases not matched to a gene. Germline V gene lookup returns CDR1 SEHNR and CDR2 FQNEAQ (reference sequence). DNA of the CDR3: TGTGCCAGCAGCTACGGACAGGGGGCGGATACTGAAGCTTTCTTT. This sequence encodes CASSYGQGADTEAFF.

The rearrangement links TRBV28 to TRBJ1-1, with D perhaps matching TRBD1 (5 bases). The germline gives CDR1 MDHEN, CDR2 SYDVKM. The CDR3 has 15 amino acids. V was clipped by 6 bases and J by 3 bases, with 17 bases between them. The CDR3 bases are TGTGCCAGCAGCCCCGACAGTCTAGGGTACACTGAAGCTTTCTTT. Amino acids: CASSPDSLGYTEAFF.

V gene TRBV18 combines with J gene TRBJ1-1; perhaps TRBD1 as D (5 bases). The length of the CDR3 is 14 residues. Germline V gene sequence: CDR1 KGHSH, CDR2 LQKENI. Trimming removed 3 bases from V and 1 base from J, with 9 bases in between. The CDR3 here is CASSPTDWNTEAFF. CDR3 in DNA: TGTGCCAGCTCACCGACAGACTGGAACACTGAAGCTTTCTTT.